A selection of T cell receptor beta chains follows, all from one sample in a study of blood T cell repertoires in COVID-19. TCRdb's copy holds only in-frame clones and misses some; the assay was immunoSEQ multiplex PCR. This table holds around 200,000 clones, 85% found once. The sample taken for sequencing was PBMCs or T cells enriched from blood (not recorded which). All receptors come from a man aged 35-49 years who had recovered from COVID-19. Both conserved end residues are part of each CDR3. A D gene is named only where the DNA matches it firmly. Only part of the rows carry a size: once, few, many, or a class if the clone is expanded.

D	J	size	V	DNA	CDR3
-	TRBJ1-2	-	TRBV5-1	TGCGCCAGCAGCTTCGGGGGAGCTAACTATGGCTACACCTTC	CASSFGGANYGYTF
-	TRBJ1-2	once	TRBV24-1	TGTGCCACCAGTTCGGGGGGCTTGCTCACCTTC	CATSSGGLLTF
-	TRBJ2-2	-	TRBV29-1	TGCAGCGTTGAAGAGGGGCGGACCGGGGAGCTGTTTTTT	CSVEEGRTGELFF
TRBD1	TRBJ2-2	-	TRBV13	TGTGCCAGCAGCTTGTTCCAGGGGGATACCGGGGAGCTGTTTTTT	CASSLFQGDTGELFF
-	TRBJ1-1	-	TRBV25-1	TGTGCCAGCAGTGGAAGGACAGCCCGTGACACTGAAGCTTTCTTT	CASSGRTARDTEAFF
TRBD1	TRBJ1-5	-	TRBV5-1	TGCGCCAGCAGCGGTGGGACAGGGGAGGGTCAGCCCCAGCATTTT	CASSGGTGEGQPQHF
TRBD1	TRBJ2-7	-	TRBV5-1	TGCGCCAGCAGCGGCGGACAGGGGGTGTACGAGCAGTACTTC	CASSGGQGVYEQYF
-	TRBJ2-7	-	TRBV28	TGTGCCAGCAGTTTAAAGGGTGCCAGGGGCTACGAGCAGTACTTC	CASSLKGARGYEQYF
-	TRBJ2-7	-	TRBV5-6	TGTGCCAGCAGCCTGTTGACAGTCTCCTCCGAGCAGTACTTC	CASSLLTVSSEQYF
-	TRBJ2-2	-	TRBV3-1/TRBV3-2	TGTGCCAGCAGTCGACTAGAAGGGAACGGGGAGCTGTTTTTT	CASSRLEGNGELFF
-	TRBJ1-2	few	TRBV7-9	TGTGCCAGCAGCTTAGAATCCGGGTATGGCTACACCTTC	CASSLESGYGYTF
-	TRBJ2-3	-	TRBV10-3	TGTGCCATCAGTGAACAGGGACCCACAGATACGCAGTATTTT	CAISEQGPTDTQYF
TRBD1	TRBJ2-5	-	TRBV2	TGTGCCAGCACTAGGACAGGGGGCAACCAAGAGACCCAGTACTTC	CASTRTGGNQETQYF
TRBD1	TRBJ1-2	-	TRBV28	TGTGCCAGCAGGTACCGGGACAGGGGGCGGACAGACTATGGCTACACCTTC	CASRYRDRGRTDYGYTF
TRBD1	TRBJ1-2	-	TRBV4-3	TGCGCCAGCAGCCAAGATGGGACAGAGACTAACTATGGCTACACCTTC	CASSQDGTETNYGYTF
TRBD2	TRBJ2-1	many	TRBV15	TGTGCCACCAGCAGAGAGAAGGGAGCGGGAGGGGCAAGGGATGAGCAGTTCTTC	CATSREKGAGGARDEQFF
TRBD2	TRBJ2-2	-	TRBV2	TGTGCCAGCAGGCGACTAGCGGTAGGGGGGGAGCTGTTTTTT	CASRRLAVGGELFF
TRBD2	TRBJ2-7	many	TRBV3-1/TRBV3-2	TGTGCCAGCAGCCACGGAGCGGGAGAACGCCACGAGCAGTACTTC	CASSHGAGERHEQYF
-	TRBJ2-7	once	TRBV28	TGTGCCAGCAGCCTAGGGGGAAGGGGCGAGCAGTACTTC	CASSLGGRGEQYF
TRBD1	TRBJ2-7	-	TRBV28	TGTGCCAGCAGAGCGGGACAGGGGACTTACGAGCAGTACTTC	CASRAGQGTYEQYF
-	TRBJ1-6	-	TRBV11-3	TGTGCCAGCAGCTTAGATCAAAATTCACCCCTCCACTTT	CASSLDQNSPLHF
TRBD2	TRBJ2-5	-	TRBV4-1	TGCGCCAGCAGGAGTAGACTAGCGGGCGGCCAAGAGACCCAGTACTTC	CASRSRLAGGQETQYF
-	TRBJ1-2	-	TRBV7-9	TGTGCCAGCAGGAGAGATTACTATGGCTACACCTTC	CASRRDYYGYTF
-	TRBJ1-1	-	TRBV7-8	TGTGCCAGCAGCTTAGGGGACGCTGGAGGGACTGAAGCTTTCTTT	CASSLGDAGGTEAFF
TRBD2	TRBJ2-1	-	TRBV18	TGTGCCAGCTCACCATCCCGCGGGAGGGTCAATGAGCAGTTCTTC	CASSPSRGRVNEQFF
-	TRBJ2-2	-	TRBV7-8	TGTGCCAGCAGCTTAGGGGCCCGGGGGACCGGGGAGCTGTTTTTT	CASSLGARGTGELFF
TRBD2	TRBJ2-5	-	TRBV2	TGTGCCAGCGGACTAGCGGGAGTTTTGGAGACCCAGTACTTC	CASGLAGVLETQYF
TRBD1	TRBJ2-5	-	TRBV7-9	TGTGCCAGCAGCACGACAGGGGGCGCATCGGAGACCCAGTACTTC	CASSTTGGASETQYF
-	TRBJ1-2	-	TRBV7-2	TGTGCCAGCAGCTTAGGTGACAGGCCCTATGGCTACACCTTC	CASSLGDRPYGYTF
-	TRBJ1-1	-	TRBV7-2	TGTGCCAGCACCTCGGACAGATGGAACACTGAAGCTTTCTTT	CASTSDRWNTEAFF
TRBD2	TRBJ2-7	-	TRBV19	TGTGCCAGTTCACTACCGGGACTAGCGGGAGTCGAGCAGTACTTC	CASSLPGLAGVEQYF
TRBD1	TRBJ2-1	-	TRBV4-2	TGTGCCAGCAGACTTCAACCGGGACAGGGTTCCTACAATGAGCAGTTCTTC	CASRLQPGQGSYNEQFF
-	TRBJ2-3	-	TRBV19	TGTGCCAGTAGTCCCCACAGAACAGATACGCAGTATTTT	CASSPHRTDTQYF
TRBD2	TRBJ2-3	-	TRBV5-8	TGTGCCAGCAGCTTGGTGGCTAGCGGACCCGGGACGCAGTATTTT	CASSLVASGPGTQYF
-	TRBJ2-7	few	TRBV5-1	TGCGCCAGCAGAATATTAGAATCCTCCTACGAGCAGTACTTC	CASRILESSYEQYF
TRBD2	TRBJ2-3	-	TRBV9	TGTGCCAGCAGCGTAGAGACTAGCGGGAGCACAGATACGCAGTATTTT	CASSVETSGSTDTQYF
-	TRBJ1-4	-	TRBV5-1	TGCGCCAGCAGCATCGGGGTTAATGAAAAACTGTTTTTT	CASSIGVNEKLFF
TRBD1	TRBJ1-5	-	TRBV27	TGTGCCAGCAGTGGGGGGACAGGGGGTCAGCCCCAGCATTTT	CASSGGTGGQPQHF
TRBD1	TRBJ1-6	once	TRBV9	TGTGCCAGCAGCGCCCCAGGGGGCATTGATAATTCACCCCTCCACTTT	CASSAPGGIDNSPLHF
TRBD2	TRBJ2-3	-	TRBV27	TGTGCCAGCAGTTTCGGACTAGCTCTCAGCACAGATACGCAGTATTTT	CASSFGLALSTDTQYF